Below, 24 T cell receptor beta chains from the same sample are listed, as sequenced in a study of response to subunit inactivated influenza vaccine. TCRdb independently ran MiXCR on the RT-PCR reads; one entry per CDR3 protein. There are 170,000 or so distinct CDR3 sequences in the sample; approximately 12% occur only once, and about a third lies in the top ten. This material consisted of CD8+ T cells sorted from PBMCs, taken around 25 months after vaccination. These receptors were obtained from a man between 50 and 70 years old who received an inactivated influenza vaccine.

This clonotype has only a few counts. V is TRBV15 and J is TRBJ1-1; 7 nucleotides match TRBD1. J gave up 0 bases and V 3 bases, and 7 bases lay outside the gene matches. Germline-derived CDR1 and CDR2 are LNHNV and YYDKDF (reference sequence). The CDR3 covers 16 residues. The CDR3 coding sequence is TGTGCCACCAGCAGGTCCACAGGGGCCATGAACACTGAAGCTTTCTTT. This gives the protein CATSRSTGAMNTEAFF.

This clonotype was found a few times. The chain combines TRBV18 with TRBJ1-1, with unresolved D. CDR1 is KGHSH, CDR2 LQKENI, per germline. This CDR3 is built from 17 residues. The V gene lost 3 bases and the J gene lost 0 bases, with 17 bases spanning the gap. In DNA, the CDR3 is TGTGCCAGCTCACCGACGTTACATACTGGGCTGAACACTGAAGCTTTCTTT. The encoded protein is CASSPTLHTGLNTEAFF.

Many counts were recorded for this clonotype. The chain has TRBV12-3 or TRBV12-4 and TRBJ1-4; D is ambiguous. Deletions cut 6 bases from V and 0 bases from J, with 8 bases between. CDR3 size: 14 residues. The CDR3 is CASSHFATNEKLFF. The CDR3, as DNA: TGTGCCAGCAGCCATTTTGCAACTAATGAAAAACTGTTTTTT.

This clonotype was observed at least ten times. V is TRBV10-3 and J is TRBJ2-1; possible D gene TRBD2, 6 bases. There are 15 residues in the CDR3. Germline-derived CDR1 and CDR2 are ENHRY and SYGVKD. The V end lost 3 bases, the J end lost 2 bases, and 11 bases lay between the germline ends. The CDR3 spells CAISEIAVTYNEQFF. The CDR3 DNA sequence: TGTGCCATCAGTGAAATAGCGGTAACCTACAATGAGCAGTTCTTC.

The chain is built from TRBV20-1 and TRBJ2-3; TRBD2 might be the D (6 bases). V was clipped by 7 bases and J by 6 bases, with 14 bases between them. This CDR3 spans 12 amino acids. The germline CDR1 and CDR2 sequences are DFQATT and SNEGSKA (reference sequence). The CDR3 DNA sequence: TGCAGTGGGGCGGGGTGGCCCGATACGCAGTATTTT. Protein: CSGAGWPDTQYF.

The CDR3 DNA sequence: TGTGCCAGCAGCCAAGAAGCGTGGACTCGCGTGGACGCCGGGGAGCTGTTTTTT. It specifies CASSQEAWTRVDAGELFF. The chain combines TRBV4-2 with TRBJ2-2, with a tentative D call TRBD2 (5 bases). CDR1 is LGHNA and CDR2 is YNFKEQ in the germline V gene. The ends were cut back, 0 bases at V and 6 bases at J, with 20 bases in the middle. The length of the CDR3 is 18 residues.

This clonotype was detected ten times or more. The genes are TRBV20-1 and TRBJ1-2, with 10 bases lining up with TRBD1. Germline assignment: CDR1 DFQATT and CDR2 SNEGSKA (reference sequence). This CDR3 comprises 16 residues. J gave up 0 bases and V 1 base, and 5 bases lay outside the gene matches. The CDR3 nucleotides read TGCAGTGCTAGAGGACAGGGGGCAAGGACTAACTATGGCTACACCTTC. Translated, it gives CSARGQGARTNYGYTF.

This clonotype was seen a handful of times. The chain combines TRBV5-1 with TRBJ1-2; TRBD1 matches at 8 bases. Germline CDR1 SGHRS, CDR2 YFSETQ. The CDR3 covers 18 residues. V was clipped by 1 base and J by 4 bases; unmatched bases: 15. The CDR3 loop reads CASSLYGTGGEVLYGYTF. The CDR3 DNA is TGCGCCAGCAGCTTGTATGGAACAGGGGGAGAGGTGCTCTATGGCTACACCTTC.

V usage is TRBV6-5 and J usage is TRBJ1-2; D is undetermined. In germline, CDR1 is MNHEY, CDR2 SVGAGI. The CDR3 is made up of 13 amino acids. Trimming cost V 4 bases and J 8 bases, with 14 bases left between them. The CDR3 loop reads CASSSPGPGGYTF. As DNA, the CDR3 is TGTGCCAGCAGTTCTCCCGGGCCCGGGGGCTACACCTTC.

Points on this clonotype: Germline and junction disagree at one end, which may indicate a read error. V is TRBV12-3 or TRBV12-4 and J is TRBJ2-5, with D possibly being TRBD1 or TRBD2 (5 bases each). CDR3 length: 13 amino acids. CDR3 DNA: TGTGCCAGCAAAACGGTAGGGACGGAGACCCGGTACTTC. Amino acid sequence: CASKTVGTETRYF.

CDR3 DNA: TGTGCCAGCAGTTTAAGTTCAGCGGGAGTTAGCACAGATACGCAGTATTTT. Amino acids: CASSLSSAGVSTDTQYF. V and J are TRBV27 and TRBJ2-3; 8 bases agree with TRBD2. Germline V gene data show CDR1 as MNHEY and CDR2 as SMNVEV (reference sequence). The trim removed 2 bases at V and 0 bases at J, leaving 7 bases unmatched. This CDR3 contains 17 residues.

The chain is built from TRBV6-2 or TRBV6-3 and TRBJ2-3; D is unclear. Trimming removed 5 bases at V and 6 bases at J, with 6 bases between. The length of the CDR3 is 11 residues. The germline V gene encodes CDR1 MNHEY and CDR2 SVGEGT. The CDR3 sequence: CASSRQDTQYF. CDR3 DNA sequence: TGTGCCAGCAGTCGGCAGGATACGCAGTATTTT.

V is TRBV19 and J is TRBJ2-1, with D possibly being TRBD2 (6 bases). The V gene's germline CDR1 is LNHDA and CDR2 SQIVND (reference sequence). CDR3 length: 15 residues. Trimming removed 2 bases at V and 4 bases at J, with 12 bases between. In nucleotides, the CDR3 is TGTGCCAGTAGTATACAGGGAGGCGGATACAATGAGCAGTTCTTC. As protein: CASSIQGGGYNEQFF.

This clonotype showed up just a few times. This chain links TRBV2 with TRBJ2-1; D perhaps matches TRBD2 (5 bases). Germline V gene lookup returns CDR1 SNHLY and CDR2 FYNNEI. The CDR3 loop spans 15 amino acids. Trimming took off 1 base at V and 7 bases at J, with 14 bases between the two ends. The CDR3 nucleotides read TGTGCCAGCAGTGAAGGTCTAGCTGGAGCTAATGAGCAGTTCTTC. Translation: CASSEGLAGANEQFF.

In this sample, this clonotype is medium-sized. The chain recombines TRBV29-1 with TRBJ2-3; 9 bases align to TRBD2. The germline gives CDR1 SQVTM, CDR2 ANQGSEA. This CDR3 region has 16 residues. J was trimmed by 4 bases and V by 0 bases; bases with no gene match: 8. The CDR3: CSVEDQAGGLADTQYF. The CDR3, as DNA: TGCAGCGTTGAAGACCAAGCGGGGGGTTTGGCAGATACGCAGTATTTT.

At least ten counts were recorded for this clonotype. The gene calls are TRBV27 and TRBJ2-6; 8 positions match TRBD1. The CDR3 sequence is 16 residues long. Trimming removed 5 bases from V and 2 bases from J; junction bases left unmatched: 5. Germline assignment: CDR1 MNHEY and CDR2 SMNVEV (reference sequence). CDR3 in DNA: TGTGCCAGCAGTATACAGGGGGTAGCTGGGGCCAACGTCCTGACTTTC. Translated: CASSIQGVAGANVLTF.

This chain uses TRBV27 with TRBJ2-7, with 8 bases lining up with TRBD1. V trimming: 6 bases; J trimming: 3 bases; junction bases outside the gene matches: 7. The germline V gene encodes CDR1 MNHEY and CDR2 SMNVEV (reference sequence). There are 14 residues in the CDR3. For the CDR3, the DNA is TGTGCCAGCAGCCTAGACAGGGGCCGCTACGAGCAGTACTTC. Its translation: CASSLDRGRYEQYF.

This clonotype was found a few times. This sequence joins TRBV6-5 and TRBJ2-2, with D uncertain. Germline lookup yields CDR1 MNHEY and CDR2 SVGAGI. The ends were cut back, 3 bases at V and 6 bases at J, with 8 bases in the middle. The CDR3 covers 13 residues. In DNA form, the CDR3 reads TGTGCCAGCAGTTATCAATCATCCGGGGAGCTGTTTTTT. This encodes CASSYQSSGELFF.

The J gene is TRBJ1-2, the V gene TRBV4-1; D remains ambiguous. Germline V gene lookup returns CDR1 MGHRA and CDR2 YSYEKL. The CDR3 runs to 14 residues. The ends were cut back, 4 bases at V and 4 bases at J, with 13 bases in the middle. The DNA for the CDR3 is TGCGCCAGCAGCCCGGAGGACGGGATCTATGGCTACACCTTC. Translation: CASSPEDGIYGYTF.

This sequence joins TRBV11-2 and TRBJ2-5; 9 bases fit TRBD2. The ends lost 1 base at V and 4 bases at J; junction bases unmatched: 7. The CDR3 totals 16 residues. Per germline, CDR1 SGHAT and CDR2 FQNNGV. The CDR3 sequence: CASSLVLAGVRETQYF. CDR3 bases: TGTGCCAGCAGCTTAGTTTTAGCGGGGGTGAGAGAGACCCAGTACTTC. Looking up the rest from reference TRBV11-2 and TRBJ2-5 gives the full variable domain: EAGVAQSPRYKIIEKRQSVAFWCNPISGHATLYWYQQILGQGPKLLIQFQNNGVVDDSQLPKDRFSAERLKGVDSTLKIQPAKLEDSAVYLCASSLVLAGVRETQYFGPGTRLLVL.

This clonotype occurred a few times. The V and J genes are TRBV7-9 and TRBJ2-7; D perhaps matches TRBD2 (5 bases). The V end was cut by 1 base, the J end by 6 bases, with 10 bases between. This CDR3 is built from 13 residues. The germline V gene has CDR1 SEHNR and CDR2 FQNEAQ (reference sequence). The CDR3 coding sequence is TGTGCCAGCAGCTTAGGTGGCGGGTCCGAGCAGTACTTC. Translating it yields CASSLGGGSEQYF. The full variable domain, its missing parts supplied by reference TRBV7-9 and TRBJ2-7, is DTGVSQNPRHKITKRGQNVTFRCDPISEHNRLYWYRQTLGQGPEFLTYFQNEAQLEKSRLLSDRFSAERPKGSFSTLEIQRTEQGDSAMYLCASSLGGGSEQYFGPGTRLTVT.

The chain recombines TRBV24-1 with TRBJ2-2, with TRBD2 identical over 8 bases. Germline CDR1 KGHDR, CDR2 SFDVKD. The junction had 13 bases not matched to a gene; V was cut back by 10 bases and J by 1 base. This CDR3 has 17 residues. In nucleotides, the CDR3 is TGTGCCACATCTGGGATGGCGGGGGGACAGAACACCGGGGAGCTGTTTTTT. It encodes CATSGMAGGQNTGELFF.

DNA of the CDR3: TGTGCCAGCAGCCTCGAGGGTGGTGGGGCCAACGTCCTGACTTTC. Amino acids: CASSLEGGGANVLTF. This chain connects TRBV6-2 or TRBV6-3 to TRBJ2-6, with D possibly matching TRBD2 (5 bases). V shed 6 bases and J shed 3 bases, with 12 bases lying between them. Germline loops: CDR1 MNHEY, CDR2 SVGEGT. The CDR3 has 15 residues.

CDR3 sequence (DNA): TGCGCCAGCAGCCAAGTGGCAGGGTCGAACACTGAAGCTTTCTTT. Its protein is CASSQVAGSNTEAFF. This chain joins TRBV4-3 and TRBJ1-1, with D perhaps matching TRBD1 (5 bases). Germline V lookup: CDR1 LGHNA, CDR2 YSLEER. V was clipped by 1 base and J by 1 base, with 10 bases between them. This CDR3 has 15 residues.